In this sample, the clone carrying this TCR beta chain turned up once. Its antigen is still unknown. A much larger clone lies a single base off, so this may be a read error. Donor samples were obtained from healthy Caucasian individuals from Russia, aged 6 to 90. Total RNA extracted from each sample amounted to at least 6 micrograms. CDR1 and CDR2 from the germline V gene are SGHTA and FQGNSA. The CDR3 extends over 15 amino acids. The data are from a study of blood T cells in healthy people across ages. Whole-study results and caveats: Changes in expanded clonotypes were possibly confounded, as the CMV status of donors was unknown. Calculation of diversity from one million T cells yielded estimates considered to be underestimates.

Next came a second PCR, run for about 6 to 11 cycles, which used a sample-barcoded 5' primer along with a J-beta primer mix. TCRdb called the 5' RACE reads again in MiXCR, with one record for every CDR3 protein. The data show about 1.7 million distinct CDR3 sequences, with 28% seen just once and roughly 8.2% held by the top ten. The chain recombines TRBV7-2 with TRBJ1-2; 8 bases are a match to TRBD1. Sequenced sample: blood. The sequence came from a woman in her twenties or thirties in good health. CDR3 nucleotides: TGTGCCAACAGCCTCTACAGGGGGGCAGATTATGGCTACACCTTC. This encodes CANSLYRGADYGYTF.